This paragraph covers one TCR beta chain sequence. Its antigen is still unknown. The CDR3 has 14 amino acids. J gave up 2 bases and V 3 bases, and 1 base lay outside the gene matches. Germline CDR1 is LNHNV and CDR2 is YYDKDF (reference sequence). This entry comes from a study of OX40 agonist ivuxolimab in advanced cancers. Whole-study findings and limits: The average count of expanded clones was higher among CD8+ T cells than among CD4+.

Assay used: immunoSEQ multiplex PCR; TCRdb lists only in-frame clones, some missing. The table shows fewer than 85,000 clones, with roughly 90% occurring only once. Here the sequenced sample was CD4+ or CD8+ T cells sorted from blood, taken in a trial of the OX40 agonist ivuxolimab. The chain employs TRBV15 and TRBJ2-3, with TRBD2 matching 8 bases. The TCR originated in an adult with an advanced solid tumor such as melanoma, head and neck, liver or kidney cancer. CDR3 region: CATSSGLATDTQYF. The DNA of the CDR3 is TGTGCCACCAGCAGCGGACTAGCCACAGATACGCAGTATTTT.